This T cell receptor beta chain was identified during a study of CD8+CD57+ T cells in acquired aplastic anemia. Study information: Mean yield of DNA from sorted CD4+ and CD8+ cells was 3 to 3.5 ug.

The patients chosen for sequencing had shown expansion of CD8+CD57+ cells (detected by flow cytometry). Severe acquired aplastic anemia was diagnosed in all patients. Genomic DNA templated the TCR beta VDJ and CDR3 profiling. TCRdb processed the reads anew with MiXCR; each CDR3 protein has one entry. The sample lists 110,000 or so distinct CDR3 sequences; approximately 50% were seen once. The CDR3 runs to 12 residues. CDR1 LNHNV and CDR2 YYDKDF come from the germline V gene (reference sequence). V gave up 0 bases and J gave up 11 bases; unmatched junction bases: 3. The V and J genes are TRBV15 and TRBJ1-1, with TRBD1 matching 7 bases. The TCR sequence derives from a human donor with aplastic anemia. The sequenced sample was sorted CD4+, CD8+, or CD8+CD57+ T cells (not recorded which) from PBMCs. The CDR3 DNA is TGTGCCACCAGCAGAGATGAGGGGGCGGCTTTCTTT. Translated, it gives CATSRDEGAAFF.